This T cell receptor (beta chain) came from a study of T cell responses to AZD1222 COVID-19 vaccine (dated by TCRdb to about 2021). For the wider study: TCR sequencing was performed for approximately 240 trial participants, of whom 200 to 220 were given two doses of AZD1222 and around 25 were given two doses of MenACWY control vaccine. Enrollment into the trials was organized by age into subgroups of 18-55, 56-69 and 70-plus years, and those subgroups contained approximately 150, 30 and 60 TCR-sequenced participants, respectively.

Worth noting for this clone: Its recognized antigen is unknown. The record has no base qualities; no much larger clone is one base away.

The CDR3 regions of human TCRbeta chains were analyzed by immunosequencing. Processing in the source paper ran as follows. Repertoire TCRs were checked for matches against a reference library of SARS-CoV-2-specific TCRs that had been generated using the MIRA antigen-specificity platform. Breadth was defined as the fraction of unique TCRs that were SARS-CoV-2-associated. Depth was defined as the fraction of total T cells that were SARS-CoV-2-associated. Using the MIRA data, each spike-specific TCR was assigned both to the spike region to which the TCR was reactive and to a CD4 or CD8 class. Log10-transformed breadth and depth values were compared by one-way ANOVA with Sidak's multiple comparisons tests. TCRdb carries this immuneACCESS record with in-frame sequences only. Its versions omit some clonotypes, under half of them owing to an unresolved V gene in the studies checked, with the rest unexplained. V, J and clone size are those of that table, while D and trimming were read from the DNA. This sample holds about 150,000 clones; roughly nine tenths were observed only once. The ten largest clones represent 3% to 4% of the sample.

The time point label on this specimen signifies: about 28 days (+/-7) after the second vaccine dose. AZD1222 recipients with second doses at about 4 weeks or about 12 weeks were pooled, because spike-specific TCR depth and breadth did not differ between schedules. The vaccinee samples were drawn from two UK trials, COV001 and COV002, one of which was a single-blind randomized controlled phase 2/3 trial testing AZD1222 (ChAdOx1 nCoV-19) in healthy adults. Trial participant PBMC samples were collected at day 0 and day 28 after the second dose for TCRbeta chain sequencing. Results and caveats for the whole study, not just this receptor: After two AZD1222 doses, spike-specific TCR breadth and depth were significantly higher than at day 0 and than in MenACWY recipients. Participants were mostly white British and included more females than males, and it was suggested by the authors that clonal diversity may have been underestimated. Conclusions about previously exposed vaccinees were limited because only six AZD1222 recipients were SARS-CoV-2 seropositive at baseline. Epitopes outside the regions mutated in the B.1.351 and B.1.1.7 variants were reportedly recognized by nearly half of the unique spike-specific TCRs. Because no samples from the day 14 peak response were available, repertoires could be characterized only after the peak T cell response. CD4 TCRs associated with the vaccine covered the entire spike protein, and the dominant responses were in regions 160-218 and 743-854. The 56-69-year group was small, and its depth increase did not reach significance, likely because of low power.

The germline V gene supplies CDR1 SGHDN and CDR2 FVKESK. V loses 1 base of germline sequence and J loses 6 bases, and the interval between the two ends is 11 bases. The cysteine opens and the phenylalanine closes a CDR3 of 14 amino acids. Left in the record is the CDR3 DNA by itself, 42 bases read in frame from the first base. This specimen consisted of peripheral blood, obtained 28 days after the second AZD1222 dose. This clonotype was sampled from an adult who received the AZD1222 COVID-19 vaccine. The sequence joins TRBV14 to TRBJ2-3; the D gene identity is not certain. The bases read TGTGCCAGCAGCCAAGGAACGGCTTGGGATACGCAGTATTTT. Its protein is CASSQGTAWDTQYF.